This T cell receptor beta chain came from a study of Graves' ophthalmopathy and Graves' hyperthyroidism. Study-wide context: No treatment had been given when peripheral blood was collected at initial diagnosis.

Study results and limitations: Using 13 signatures, a model distinguished ophthalmopathy from stable hyperthyroidism, reaching roughly 90% sensitivity and 70% to 83% specificity.

In germline, CDR1 is SQVTM, CDR2 ANQGSEA. The CDR3 loop spans 12 amino acids. The V end was cut by 7 bases, the J end by 1 base, with 10 bases between. CDR3 regions of TCR beta were amplified from RNA transcripts. HTBI primers were employed in first-round RT-PCR, then a second-round multiplex PCR followed. In TCRdb, the multiplex PCR reads were re-called with MiXCR into one record per CDR3 protein. The data show about 400,000 distinct CDR3 sequences, with 15% to 20% seen just once and roughly 1.5% held by the top ten. This clonotype was recorded at least ten times. Its antigen is unknown. The genes are TRBV29-1 and TRBJ1-1; tentative D call: TRBD1 (5 bases). The specimen sequenced was peripheral blood. The sequence derives from a woman under 30 with Graves' ophthalmopathy. The CDR3 DNA sequence: TGCAGCGCCAGACAGTCGAACACTGAAGCTTTCTTT. This codes for CSARQSNTEAFF.